Detailed here is one T cell receptor beta chain. This sample is part of a study of OX40 agonist ivuxolimab in advanced cancers. Study-level information: The patients got ivuxolimab, which is an agonistic anti-OX40 (CD134) antibody.

Germline V gene lookup returns CDR1 MNHEY and CDR2 SVGAGI. The CDR3 contains 16 residues. V was cut by 2 bases and J by 4 bases, with 17 bases left in between. Sequencing used immunoSEQ multiplex PCR; TCRdb keeps in-frame clones, though not all of them. The table records tens of thousands of clones, approximately 92% of them present only once. The receptor's source is an adult with an advanced solid tumor such as melanoma, head and neck, liver or kidney cancer. Material: CD4+ or CD8+ T cells sorted from blood, obtained in a trial of the OX40 agonist ivuxolimab. The chain carries TRBV6-5 and TRBJ1-1; maybe TRBD1 (5 bases). In DNA, the CDR3 is TGTGCCAGCAGTTACGGGGGACTCAAGCGGGGCACTGAAGCTTTCTTT. Amino acids: CASSYGGLKRGTEAFF.